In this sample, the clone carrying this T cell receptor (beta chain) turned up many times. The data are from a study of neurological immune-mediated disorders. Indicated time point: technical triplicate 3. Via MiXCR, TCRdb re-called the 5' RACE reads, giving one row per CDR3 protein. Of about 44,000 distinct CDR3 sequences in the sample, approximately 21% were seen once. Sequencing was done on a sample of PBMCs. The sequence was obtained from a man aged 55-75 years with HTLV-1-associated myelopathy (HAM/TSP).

The CDR3 spells CASGSQGAGGYTF. CDR3 DNA: TGTGCCAGCGGGAGTCAGGGGGCCGGCGGCTACACCTTC. The chain links TRBV3-1 to TRBJ1-2; 8 bases match TRBD1. CDR3 length: 13 residues. Per germline, CDR1 LGHDT and CDR2 YNNKEL (reference sequence). Trimming at V came to 8 bases and at J to 8 bases, leaving 10 bases not matched to a gene.